The rows below give T cell receptor beta chains drawn from one sample of a study of T cells in Graves' hyperthyroidism and ophthalmopathy. TCRdb ran MiXCR on the multiplex PCR reads and lists one entry per CDR3 protein. The data hold under 400,000 distinct CDR3 sequences, with roughly 15% observed a single time. Sequenced material: blood. These TCRs come from a young man with Graves' hyperthyroidism. Each CDR3 is given with its conserved first and last residue.

j_call,v_call,cdr3_aa
TRBJ2-3,TRBV29-1,CSVTGRGGADTQYF
TRBJ1-3,TRBV12-5,CASGPGDSGNTIYF
TRBJ2-6,TRBV6-2/TRBV6-3,CASSYSGANVLTF
TRBJ1-2,TRBV12-3/TRBV12-4,CASSLAGQGGDYTF
TRBJ2-7,TRBV5-1,CASSQELGIEQYF
TRBJ2-1,TRBV29-1,CSVEIGLAGVDEQFF
TRBJ2-7,TRBV5-6,CASSLSLSVQEQYF
TRBJ2-3,TRBV5-1,CASSLRGGRVTDTQYF
TRBJ2-7,TRBV20-1,CSAREAARGEQYF
TRBJ2-1,TRBV20-1,CSARAVDNEQFF
TRBJ1-6,TRBV7-2,CASSPRTGKDNSPLHF
TRBJ2-7,TRBV2,CASSSLGFNEQYF
TRBJ1-1,TRBV18,CASSQQGAGTEAFF
TRBJ1-6,TRBV19,CASRFNTRETSPLHF
TRBJ2-3,TRBV28,CASTQVAFGDTQYF
TRBJ1-1,TRBV6-1,CASRLDRGSGTEAFF
TRBJ2-7,TRBV19,CASSLQAPYEQYF
TRBJ1-5,TRBV12-3/TRBV12-4,CASSSERQGGNQPQHF
TRBJ1-4,TRBV15,CATSRVQVLNEKLFF
TRBJ2-3,TRBV28,CASSLTSGRPDTQYF
TRBJ2-2,TRBV11-2,CASSSQTGTSGRGTTGELFF
TRBJ2-5,TRBV27,CASSNWQETQYF
TRBJ2-7,TRBV14,CASSLRDRTHEQYF
TRBJ2-2,TRBV12-3/TRBV12-4,CASNPAGTGIPGELFF
TRBJ2-2,TRBV6-1,CAGGLLANTGELFF
TRBJ2-7,TRBV15,CATSRDLVTSGGSSYEQYF
TRBJ2-4,TRBV12-3/TRBV12-4,CASSSGTGYNKNTQYF
TRBJ2-7,TRBV9,CASSPGLEAYEQYF
TRBJ1-2,TRBV9,CASSRTARQDFYTF
TRBJ2-7,TRBV2,CASREGQGVFYEQYF
TRBJ1-5,TRBV2,CASQPTSNQPQHF
TRBJ1-3,TRBV19,CASSMGFDSGNTIYF
TRBJ2-7,TRBV7-9,CASSISIAYEQYF
TRBJ2-2,TRBV12-3/TRBV12-4,CASNEREVGELFF
TRBJ2-3,TRBV28,CASSLFAGRLSTDTQYF